This entry features one T cell receptor (beta chain) sequence. TCR beta VDJ combinations and CDR3 sequences were profiled from genomic DNA. TCRdb re-analysed the reads in MiXCR, keeping a single row per CDR3 protein. The sample carries 150,000 to 200,000 distinct CDR3 sequences, approximately 43% recorded once. The sample comes from a study of CD8+CD57+ T cells in acquired aplastic anemia. The clonotype comes from a human donor in good health. The sequencing input was sorted CD4+, CD8+, or CD8+CD57+ T cells (not recorded which) from PBMCs.

The CDR3 DNA follows: TGTGCCAGCAGTGATACGCGTAGCTCCTACAATGAGCAGTTCTTC. Amino acid sequence: CASSDTRSSYNEQFF. The chain has TRBV6-1 and TRBJ2-1; D is undetermined. Trimming stripped 3 bases from V and 0 bases from J, with 9 bases between. Germline V gene lookup returns CDR1 MNHNS and CDR2 SASEGT. The CDR3 is 15 amino acids.